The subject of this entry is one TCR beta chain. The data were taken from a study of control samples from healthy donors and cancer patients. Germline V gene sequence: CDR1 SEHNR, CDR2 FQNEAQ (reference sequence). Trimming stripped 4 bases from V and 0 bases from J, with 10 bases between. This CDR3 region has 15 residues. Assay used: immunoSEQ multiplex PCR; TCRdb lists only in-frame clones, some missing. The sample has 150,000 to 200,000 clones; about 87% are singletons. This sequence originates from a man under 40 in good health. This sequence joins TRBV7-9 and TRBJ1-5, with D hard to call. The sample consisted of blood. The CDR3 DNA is TGTGCCAGCAGCTCCGCCGTGGGTAGCAATCAGCCCCAGCATTTT. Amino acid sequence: CASSSAVGSNQPQHF.